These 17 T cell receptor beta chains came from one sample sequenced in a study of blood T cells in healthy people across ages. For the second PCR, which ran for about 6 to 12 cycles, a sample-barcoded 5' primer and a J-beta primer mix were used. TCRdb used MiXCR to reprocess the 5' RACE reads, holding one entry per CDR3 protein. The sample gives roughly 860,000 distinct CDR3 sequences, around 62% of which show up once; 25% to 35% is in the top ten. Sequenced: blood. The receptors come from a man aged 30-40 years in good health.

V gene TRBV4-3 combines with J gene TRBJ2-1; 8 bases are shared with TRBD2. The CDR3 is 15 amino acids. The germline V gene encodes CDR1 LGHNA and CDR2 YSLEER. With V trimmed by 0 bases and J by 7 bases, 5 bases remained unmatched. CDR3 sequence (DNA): TGCGCCAGCAGCCAAGAAGGCGGGGGGACGAATGAGCAGTTCTTC. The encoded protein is CASSQEGGGTNEQFF.

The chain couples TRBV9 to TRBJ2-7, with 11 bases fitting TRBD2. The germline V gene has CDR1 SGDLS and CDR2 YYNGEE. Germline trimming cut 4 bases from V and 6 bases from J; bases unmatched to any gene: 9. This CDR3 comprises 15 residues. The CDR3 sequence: CASSPTSGGSGEQYF. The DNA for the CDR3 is TGTGCCAGCAGCCCTACTAGCGGGGGATCGGGCGAGCAGTACTTC.

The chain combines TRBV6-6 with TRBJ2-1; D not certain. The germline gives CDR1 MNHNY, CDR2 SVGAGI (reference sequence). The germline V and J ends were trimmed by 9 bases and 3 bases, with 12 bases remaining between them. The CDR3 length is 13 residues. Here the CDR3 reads CASLRGRYNEQFF. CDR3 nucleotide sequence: TGTGCCAGTCTACGTGGACGCTACAATGAGCAGTTCTTC.

CDR3 coding DNA: TGTGCCAGCAGTTTATTCGGGGGACAGCAGTACTTC. This gives the protein CASSLFGGQQYF. The V call is TRBV28, the J call TRBJ2-4; tentative D call: TRBD1 (7 bases). Per germline, CDR1 MDHEN and CDR2 SYDVKM. The CDR3 has 12 amino acids. V was clipped by 1 base and J by 13 bases, with 11 bases between them. The full variable domain, in which reference TRBV28 and TRBJ2-4 provide the parts outside the CDR3, is DVKVTQSSRYLVKRTGEKVFLECVQDMDHENMFWYRQDPGLGLRLIYFSYDVKMKEKGDIPEGYSVSREKKERFSLILESASTNQTSMYLCASSLFGGQQYFGAGTRLSVL.

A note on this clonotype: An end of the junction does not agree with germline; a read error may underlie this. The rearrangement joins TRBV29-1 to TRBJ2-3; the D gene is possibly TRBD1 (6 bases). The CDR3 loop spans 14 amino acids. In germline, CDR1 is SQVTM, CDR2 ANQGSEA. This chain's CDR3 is CSVRDRWGTGTQYF. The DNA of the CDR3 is TGCAGCGTCCGAGACAGGTGGGGCACAGGTACGCAGTATTTT.

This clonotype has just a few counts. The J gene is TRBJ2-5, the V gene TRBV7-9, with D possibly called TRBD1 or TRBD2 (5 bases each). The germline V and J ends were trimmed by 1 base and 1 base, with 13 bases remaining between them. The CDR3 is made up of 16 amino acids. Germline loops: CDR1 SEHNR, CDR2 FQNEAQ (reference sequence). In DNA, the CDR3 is TGTGCCAGCAGCTTAGGTTCCGGTGGGACCCAAGAGACCCAGTACTTC. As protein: CASSLGSGGTQETQYF.

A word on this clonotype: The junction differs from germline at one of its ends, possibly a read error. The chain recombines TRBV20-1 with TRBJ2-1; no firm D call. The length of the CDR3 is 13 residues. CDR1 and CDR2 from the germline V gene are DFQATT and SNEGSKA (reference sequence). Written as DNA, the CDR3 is TGCAGTGCTCTCCCTAGAAGCTACGATGAGCAGTTCTTC. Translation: CSALPRSYDEQFF.

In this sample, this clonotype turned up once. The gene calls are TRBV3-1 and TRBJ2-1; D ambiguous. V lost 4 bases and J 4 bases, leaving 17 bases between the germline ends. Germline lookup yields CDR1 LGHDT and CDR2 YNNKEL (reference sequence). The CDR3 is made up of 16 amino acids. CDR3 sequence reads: CASSRSLVAGYNEQFF. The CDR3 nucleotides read TGTGCCAGCAGCCGATCTTTAGTCGCCGGGTACAATGAGCAGTTCTTC.

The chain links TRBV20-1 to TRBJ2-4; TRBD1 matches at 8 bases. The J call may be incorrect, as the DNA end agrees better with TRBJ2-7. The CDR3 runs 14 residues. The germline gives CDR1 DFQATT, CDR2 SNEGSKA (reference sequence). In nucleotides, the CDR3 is TGCAGTGCTGGGGGCGCAGGGGGCGTGTACGAGCAGTACTTC. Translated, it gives CSAGGAGGVYEQYF.

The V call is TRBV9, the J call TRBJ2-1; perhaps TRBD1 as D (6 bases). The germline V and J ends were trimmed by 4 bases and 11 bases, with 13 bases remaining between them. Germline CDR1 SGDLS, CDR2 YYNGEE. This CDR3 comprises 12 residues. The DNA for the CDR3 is TGTGCCAGCAGCCCAGGACAGTTTAAGCAGTTCTTC. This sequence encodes CASSPGQFKQFF.

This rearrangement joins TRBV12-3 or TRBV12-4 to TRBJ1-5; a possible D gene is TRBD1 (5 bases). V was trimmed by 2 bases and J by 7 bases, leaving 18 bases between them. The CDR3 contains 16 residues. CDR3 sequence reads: CASSLQGRGRGQPQHF. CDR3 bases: TGTGCCAGCAGTTTACAGGGAAGGGGCCGAGGGCAGCCCCAGCATTTT.

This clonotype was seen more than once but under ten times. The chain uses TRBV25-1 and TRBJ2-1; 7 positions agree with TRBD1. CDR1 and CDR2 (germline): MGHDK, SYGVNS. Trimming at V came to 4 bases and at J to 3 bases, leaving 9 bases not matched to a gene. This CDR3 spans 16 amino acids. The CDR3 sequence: CASSVLDRTHYNEQFF. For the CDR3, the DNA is TGTGCCAGCAGTGTTTTGGACAGGACCCACTACAATGAGCAGTTCTTC.

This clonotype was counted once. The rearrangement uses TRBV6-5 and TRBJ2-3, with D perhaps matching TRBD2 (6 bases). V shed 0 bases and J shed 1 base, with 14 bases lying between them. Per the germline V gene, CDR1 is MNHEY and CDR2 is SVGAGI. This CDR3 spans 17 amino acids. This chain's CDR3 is CASSYSTGGFGTDTQYF. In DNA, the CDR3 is TGTGCCAGCAGTTACTCGACTGGGGGGTTTGGCACAGATACGCAGTATTTT.

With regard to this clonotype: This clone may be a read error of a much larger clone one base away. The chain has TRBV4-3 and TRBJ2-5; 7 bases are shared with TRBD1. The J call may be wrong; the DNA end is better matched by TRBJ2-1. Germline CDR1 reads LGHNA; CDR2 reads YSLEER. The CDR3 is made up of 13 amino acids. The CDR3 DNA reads TGCGCCAGCAGCCAAAGAGGGGGCGAGACCCAGTTCTTC. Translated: CASSQRGGETQFF.

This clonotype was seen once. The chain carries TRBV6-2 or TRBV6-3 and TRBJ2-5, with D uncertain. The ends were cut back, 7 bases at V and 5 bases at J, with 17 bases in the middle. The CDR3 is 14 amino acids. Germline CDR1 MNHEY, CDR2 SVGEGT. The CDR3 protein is CASKPGPTSETQYF. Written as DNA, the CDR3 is TGTGCCAGCAAACCCGGACCCACCTCGGAGACCCAGTACTTC.

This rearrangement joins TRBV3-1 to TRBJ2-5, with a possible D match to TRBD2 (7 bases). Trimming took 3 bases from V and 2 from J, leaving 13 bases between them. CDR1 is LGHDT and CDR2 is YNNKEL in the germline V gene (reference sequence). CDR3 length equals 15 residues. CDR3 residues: CASSQAGAPQETQYF. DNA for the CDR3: TGTGCCAGCAGCCAGGCGGGGGCTCCACAAGAGACCCAGTACTTC.

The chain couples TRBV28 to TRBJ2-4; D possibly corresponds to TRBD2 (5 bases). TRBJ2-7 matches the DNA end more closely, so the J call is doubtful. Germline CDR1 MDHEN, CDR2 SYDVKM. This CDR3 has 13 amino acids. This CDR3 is CASSFEGSYEQYF. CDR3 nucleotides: TGTGCCAGCAGTTTTGAGGGAAGTTACGAGCAGTACTTC.